Each of the 11 T cell receptor beta chains below was sequenced from the same sample in a study of early T cells in non-severe SARS-CoV-2 infection. TCRdb re-called the 5' RACE reads with MiXCR, one entry per CDR3 protein. The profile shows approximately 70,000 distinct CDR3 sequences, approximately 5% of them singletons. The starting material was whole blood, obtained at baseline. The receptors were sampled from an adult who was a healthcare worker with PCR-confirmed SARS-CoV-2 infection or an uninfected control (not recorded which).

The chain employs TRBV28 and TRBJ2-5; TRBD1 matches at 7 bases. With V trimmed by 4 bases and J by 7 bases, 9 bases remained unmatched. Per the germline V gene, CDR1 is MDHEN and CDR2 is SYDVKM. The length of the CDR3 is 14 residues. The CDR3 region is CASSSPTGLRTQYF. The CDR3 DNA sequence: TGTGCCAGCAGTTCCCCGACAGGGCTGAGGACCCAGTACTTC.

The chain links TRBV7-9 to TRBJ1-5; D is perhaps TRBD1 (5 bases). CDR3 length equals 15 residues. Germline CDR1 reads SEHNR; CDR2 reads FQNEAQ (reference sequence). Trimming shortened V by 5 bases and J by 6 bases, and 17 bases separated the two germline ends. This CDR3 is CASSGGTQPGQPQHF. The CDR3 DNA reads as TGTGCCAGCAGCGGAGGGACCCAGCCAGGTCAGCCCCAGCATTTT.

This clonotype was recorded at least ten times. This chain uses TRBV20-1 with TRBJ1-1, with no clear D. The germline V gene encodes CDR1 DFQATT and CDR2 SNEGSKA (reference sequence). This CDR3 has 14 residues. The germline V and J ends were trimmed by 2 bases and 7 bases, with 17 bases remaining between them. CDR3 sequence (DNA): TGCAGTGCTAGACTCCTTGAGGAACCGGGTGAAGCTTTCTTT. Its protein product is CSARLLEEPGEAFF.

This clonotype came up many times. The chain is built from TRBV6-5 and TRBJ2-5; no reliable D call. V lost 5 bases and J lost 0, with 7 bases in between. This CDR3 is 13 amino acids long. Per germline, CDR1 MNHEY and CDR2 SVGAGI. The CDR3 bases are TGTGCCAGCAGTAACACGTACCAAGAGACCCAGTACTTC. Protein product: CASSNTYQETQYF.

The chain is built from TRBV24-1 and TRBJ2-2; D uncertain. This CDR3 has 13 amino acids. Trimming removed 8 bases from V and 6 bases from J, with 12 bases in between. CDR1 is KGHDR, CDR2 SFDVKD, per germline. CDR3 coding DNA: TGTGCCACCACCGACATACTATCCGGGGAGCTGTTTTTT. It specifies CATTDILSGELFF.

This chain connects TRBV6-6 to TRBJ2-5; a weak D match, TRBD1 (5 bases). The CDR3 sequence is 14 residues long. Trimming removed 2 bases from V and 6 bases from J, with 13 bases in between. Germline CDR1 and CDR2: MNHNY and SVGAGI (reference sequence). The chain's CDR3 is CASSYGQGKKTQYF. The CDR3 DNA is TGTGCCAGCAGTTACGGGCAGGGTAAGAAGACCCAGTACTTC.

The rearrangement joins TRBV12-3 or TRBV12-4 to TRBJ1-6; 7 bases fit TRBD1. V dropped 6 bases and J dropped 0; count of bases not matched to a gene: 5. The CDR3 contains 16 residues. The CDR3 loop is CASSLGQSSYNSPLHF. The CDR3 DNA follows: TGTGCCAGCAGCTTGGGACAGAGCTCCTATAATTCACCCCTCCACTTT.

The chain is built from TRBV3-1 and TRBJ2-1; 12 bases fit TRBD2. Germline CDR1 LGHDT, CDR2 YNNKEL (reference sequence). This CDR3 spans 16 amino acids. V lost 4 bases and J lost 7; bases outside the gene matches: 8. The CDR3 nucleotides are TGTGCCAGCAGCCTCGCTCTAGCGGGAGGGCCTAATGAGCAGTTCTTC. The encoded protein is CASSLALAGGPNEQFF.

This clonotype was counted between two and nine times. Written as DNA, the CDR3 is TGCAGTGCTAGAGATGCCGCCCCTCAGCATTCTAACTATGGCTACACCTTC. Residues: CSARDAAPQHSNYGYTF. The chain recombines TRBV20-1 with TRBJ1-2; the D is unclear. Trimming removed 0 bases from V and 0 bases from J, with 17 bases in between. CDR1 is DFQATT, CDR2 SNEGSKA, per germline (reference sequence). This CDR3 has 17 residues.

This clonotype has at least ten counts. This chain connects TRBV7-8 to TRBJ2-7; D is undetermined. Germline values: CDR1 SGHVS, CDR2 FQNEAQ. With 1 base removed from V and 0 bases from J, the gap between germline ends came to 16 bases. This CDR3 region has 17 residues. CDR3 sequence: CASSLVVSWVSSYEQYF. CDR3 in DNA: TGTGCCAGCAGCTTAGTTGTCTCCTGGGTGAGCTCCTACGAGCAGTACTTC.

This clonotype was recorded a few times. The V and J genes are TRBV7-2 and TRBJ1-2; D not certain. The CDR3 is 12 amino acids. V was shortened by 5 bases and J by 2 bases, with 6 bases between the two germline ends. Germline V gene lookup returns CDR1 SGHTA and CDR2 FQGNSA. CDR3 amino acids: CASSRQNYGYTF. The DNA of the CDR3 is TGTGCCAGCAGCAGGCAAAACTATGGCTACACCTTC.